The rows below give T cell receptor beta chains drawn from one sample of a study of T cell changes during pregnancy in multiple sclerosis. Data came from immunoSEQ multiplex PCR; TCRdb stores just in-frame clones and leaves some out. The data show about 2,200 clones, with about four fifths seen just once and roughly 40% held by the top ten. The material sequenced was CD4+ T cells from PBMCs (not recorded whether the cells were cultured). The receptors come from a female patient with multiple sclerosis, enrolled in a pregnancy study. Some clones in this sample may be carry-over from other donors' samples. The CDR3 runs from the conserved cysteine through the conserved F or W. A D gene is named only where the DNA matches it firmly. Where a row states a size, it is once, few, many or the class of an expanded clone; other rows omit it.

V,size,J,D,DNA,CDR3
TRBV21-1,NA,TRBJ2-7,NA,TGTGCCAGCAGCCAAGACTGGGCAGGCGAGCAGTACTTC,CASSQDWAGEQYF
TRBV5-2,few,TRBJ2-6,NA,TGTGCCAGCAAGGCAGCTGGAGAGTCACAAAGTCGGGCCAACGTCCTGACTTTC,CASKAAGESQSRANVLTF
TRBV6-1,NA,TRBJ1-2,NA,TGTGCCAGCAGTTTTTTGGGGGGTGGCTACACCTTC,CASSFLGGGYTF
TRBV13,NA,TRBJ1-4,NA,TGTGCCAGCAGCAACCCCCGCGCAACTAATGAAAAACTGTTTTTT,CASSNPRATNEKLFF
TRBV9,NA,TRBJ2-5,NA,TGTGCCAGCAGCCCCCGGGGGGAGACCCAGTACTTC,CASSPRGETQYF
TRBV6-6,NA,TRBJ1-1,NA,TGTGCCAGCAGTTCGAGCGCTGAAGCTTTCTTT,CASSSSAEAFF
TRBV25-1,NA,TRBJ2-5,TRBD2,TGTGCCAGCAGTGATACCGGGGGAGGGGAGACCCAGTACTTC,CASSDTGGGETQYF
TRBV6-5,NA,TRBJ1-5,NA,TGTGCCAGCAGGTCCACGGGGGCCTCCAATCAGCCCCAGCATTTT,CASRSTGASNQPQHF
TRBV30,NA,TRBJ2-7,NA,TGTGCCTGGAGTGTACCCCCATGGTACGGCTACGAGCAGTACTTC,CAWSVPPWYGYEQYF
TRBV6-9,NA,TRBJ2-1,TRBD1,TGTGCTTCCCAGCACACACAGGGGGAGCAGTTCTTC,CASQHTQGEQFF
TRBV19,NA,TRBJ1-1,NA,TGTGCCAGTAGTATAAACGGCCTGAACACTGAAGCTTTCTTT,CASSINGLNTEAFF
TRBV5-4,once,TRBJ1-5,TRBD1,TGTGCCAGGGGACAGGGGAATAGCAATCAGCCCCAGCATTTT,CARGQGNSNQPQHF
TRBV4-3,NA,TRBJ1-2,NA,TGCGCCAGCAGCCGGAGCAATTCGATGGGACGCTATGGCTACACCTTC,CASSRSNSMGRYGYTF
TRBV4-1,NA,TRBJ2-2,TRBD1,TGCGCCAGCAGCCAAGCACAGGGGGACACCGGGGAGCTGTTTTTT,CASSQAQGDTGELFF
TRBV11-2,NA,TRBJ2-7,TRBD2,TGTGCCAGCAGCCTACCACTAGCGGGGACCCCCCGGGAGCAGTACTTC,CASSLPLAGTPREQYF
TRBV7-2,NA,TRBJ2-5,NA,TGTGCCAGCAGCTTAACCCCGGGGACCCAGTACTTC,CASSLTPGTQYF
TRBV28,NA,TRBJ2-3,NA,TGTGCCAGCAGTTCCGAACAGCGCACAGATACGCAGTATTTT,CASSSEQRTDTQYF
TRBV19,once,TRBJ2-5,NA,TGTGCCAGTAGTATCAACGGACCGCAAGAGACCCAGTACTTC,CASSINGPQETQYF
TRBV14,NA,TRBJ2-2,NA,TGTGCCAGCAAGGGCACCGGGGAGCTGTTTTTT,CASKGTGELFF
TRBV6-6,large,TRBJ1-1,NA,TGTGCCAGCAGTTACTCTTGGGGGCGCATCCACACTGAAGCTTTCTTT,CASSYSWGRIHTEAFF
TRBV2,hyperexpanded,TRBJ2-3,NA,TGTGCCAGCAGTGCTTTCGGGTCCACAGATACGCAGTATTTT,CASSAFGSTDTQYF
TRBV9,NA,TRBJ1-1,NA,TGTGCCAGCAGCGTAGGTCGGGGGGGAAGGTACACTGAAGCTTTCTTT,CASSVGRGGRYTEAFF